A single sample is the source of the 25 T cell receptor beta chains below, sequenced in a study of T cells in Graves' hyperthyroidism and ophthalmopathy. TCR beta CDR3 regions were amplified from RNA. The TCR CDR3 first-round RT-PCR relied on the HTBI primer set. In TCRdb, the multiplex PCR reads were re-called with MiXCR into one record per CDR3 protein. The top ten clones hold more than 30% of a sample with fewer than 350,000 distinct CDR3 sequences, around 15% of them seen once. Sample: blood. These receptor sequences come from a woman between 50 and 59 years old with Graves' hyperthyroidism that later progressed to Graves' ophthalmopathy.

At least ten counts were recorded for this clonotype. V and J are TRBV11-2 and TRBJ1-3; D not certain. V was cut by 2 bases and J by 3 bases, with 2 bases left in between. This CDR3 is 12 amino acids long. From germline, CDR1 is SGHAT and CDR2 FQNNGV. CDR3 DNA sequence: TGTGCCAGCAGCTTAATTGGAAACACCATATATTTT. It encodes CASSLIGNTIYF. The full variable domain, in which reference TRBV11-2 and TRBJ1-3 provide the parts outside the CDR3, is EAGVAQSPRYKIIEKRQSVAFWCNPISGHATLYWYQQILGQGPKLLIQFQNNGVVDDSQLPKDRFSAERLKGVDSTLKIQPAKLEDSAVYLCASSLIGNTIYFGEGSWLTVV.

V gene TRBV12-3 or TRBV12-4 combines with J gene TRBJ2-7; D is possibly TRBD1 (5 bases). This CDR3 is 14 amino acids long. Trimming took off 7 bases at V and 4 bases at J, with 17 bases between the two ends. The CDR3 DNA is TGTGCCAGCACCCAGGGCCAGGGATGGTACGAGCAGTACTTC. Its translation: CASTQGQGWYEQYF.

V and J are TRBV4-2 and TRBJ2-7; possible D gene TRBD2, 6 bases. From germline, CDR1 is LGHNA and CDR2 YNFKEQ. The CDR3 sequence is 14 residues long. Trimming removed 0 bases at V and 6 bases at J, with 12 bases between. CDR3 nucleotides: TGTGCCAGCAGCCAAGATAAAACTAGCTGCGAGCAGTACTTC. Its translation is CASSQDKTSCEQYF.

There are many counts of this clonotype. The chain combines TRBV27 with TRBJ1-1; possible D gene TRBD1, 5 bases. Germline V CDR1 and CDR2: MNHEY, SMNVEV (reference sequence). The V gene lost 5 bases and the J gene lost 9 bases, with 19 bases spanning the gap. The CDR3 has 14 amino acids. The CDR3 bases are TGTGCCAGCAGTCTCTCCCAGGGAAAAGTACAAGCTTTCTTT. Encoded protein: CASSLSQGKVQAFF.

This clonotype was seen repeatedly, ten times or more. V is TRBV5-1 and J is TRBJ2-2; D remains unclear. The V end was cut by 3 bases, the J end by 7 bases, with 16 bases between. The CDR3 runs to 15 residues. The germline V gene encodes CDR1 SGHRS and CDR2 YFSETQ. As DNA, the CDR3 is TGCGCCAGCAGCTCCACGCAGCATATAATCGGGGAGCTGTTTTTT. As protein: CASSSTQHIIGELFF. The entire variable domain, with the rest obtained from reference TRBV5-1 and TRBJ2-2, is as follows: KAGVTQTPRYLIKTRGQQVTLSCSPISGHRSVSWYQQTPGQGLQFLFEYFSETQRNKGNFPGRFSGRQFSNSRSEMNVSTLELGDSALYLCASSSTQHIIGELFFGEGSRLTVL.

This clonotype came up many times. The chain uses TRBV20-1 and TRBJ2-7, with D possibly TRBD2 on 6 matching bases. V lost 0 bases and J lost 1, with 13 bases in between. The CDR3 consists of 15 residues. Looked up from germline, CDR1 is DFQATT and CDR2 is SNEGSKA (reference sequence). The CDR3 coding sequence is TGCAGTGCTAGAGATAGCGGATCCTGGTCCTACGAGCAGTACTTC. It translates to CSARDSGSWSYEQYF.

This clonotype has a count of ten or more. This chain uses TRBV28 with TRBJ1-4; no definite D call. CDR1 and CDR2 (germline): MDHEN, SYDVKM. Trimming removed 1 base at V and 10 bases at J, with 10 bases between. The CDR3 covers 13 residues. The CDR3 coding sequence is TGTGCCAGCAGTTTATCCGGGGAGGCAAAACTGTTTTTT. Translation gives CASSLSGEAKLFF.

At least ten counts were recorded for this clonotype. The rearrangement uses TRBV10-1 and TRBJ2-7, with D perhaps matching TRBD1 or TRBD2 (7 bases each). The CDR3 totals 16 residues. CDR1 WNHNN and CDR2 SYGVQD come from the germline V gene (reference sequence). V lost 6 bases and J lost 6, with 24 bases in between. CDR3 amino acids: CASREEGGGVVVEQYF. The CDR3 DNA reads as TGCGCCAGCAGAGAGGAGGGAGGGGGCGTCGTGGTCGAGCAGTACTTC.

This clonotype was recorded many times. CDR3 DNA sequence: TGTGCCAGCATCCAGAGGGGTAGCTACGAGCAGTACTTC. Amino acids: CASIQRGSYEQYF. The chain is built from TRBV6-1 and TRBJ2-7; D could derive from TRBD1 or TRBD2 (5 bases each). This CDR3 contains 13 residues. CDR1 and CDR2 (germline): MNHNS, SASEGT. V was cut by 7 bases and J by 3 bases, with 13 bases left in between.

This clonotype was seen ten or more times. The chain has TRBV11-2 and TRBJ2-3, with D possibly being TRBD1 (5 bases). Germline lookup yields CDR1 SGHAT and CDR2 FQNNGV. The CDR3 loop spans 15 amino acids. V was cut by 0 bases and J by 6 bases, with 13 bases left in between. This CDR3 is CASSLDLGRGDTQYF. The CDR3, as DNA: TGTGCCAGCAGCTTAGATCTAGGTAGGGGTGATACGCAGTATTTT.

This clonotype has more than one count but fewer than ten. This chain joins TRBV4-1 and TRBJ2-3; 11 bases align to TRBD1. CDR3 length equals 16 residues. Germline CDR1 reads MGHRA; CDR2 reads YSYEKL. With 3 bases clipped from V and 3 bases from J, the junction kept 5 bases outside the gene matches. CDR3 protein: CASSHPRDRGTDTQYF. The CDR3 DNA reads as TGCGCCAGCAGCCACCCCCGGGACAGGGGGACAGATACGCAGTATTTT.

CDR3 sequence reads: CASTHTGAANTGELFF. CDR3 in DNA: TGCGCCAGCACCCACACCGGGGCAGCGAACACCGGGGAGCTGTTTTTT. The chain links TRBV5-1 to TRBJ2-2; the D call may be TRBD1 or TRBD2 (5 bases each). From germline, CDR1 is SGHRS and CDR2 YFSETQ. This CDR3 has 16 amino acids. Trimming took off 6 bases at V and 0 bases at J, with 15 bases between the two ends.

This clonotype was picked up many times. The rearrangement joins TRBV5-1 to TRBJ2-1; TRBD1 might be the D (6 bases). V lost 1 base to trimming and J lost 0 bases, with 8 bases between them. This CDR3 region has 15 residues. The germline gives CDR1 SGHRS, CDR2 YFSETQ. The CDR3 nucleotides are TGCGCCAGCAGCTTGACGGACAGCTCCTACAATGAGCAGTTCTTC. Translating gives CASSLTDSSYNEQFF.

The sample holds many counts of this clonotype. V usage is TRBV7-9 and J usage is TRBJ2-1; 9 nucleotides line up with TRBD2. Looked up from germline, CDR1 is SEHNR and CDR2 is FQNEAQ (reference sequence). The length of the CDR3 is 21 residues. Trimming cost V 4 bases and J 1 base; bases outside gene matches: 20. The chain's CDR3 is CASSSSHSGRGPQRSYNEQFF. The CDR3 nucleotides read TGTGCCAGCAGCTCTAGCCATAGCGGGAGAGGACCCCAGAGGTCCTACAATGAGCAGTTCTTC.

This clonotype showed up just a few times. A much larger clone sits a single nucleotide away, making a read error possible. The gene calls are TRBV29-1 and TRBJ2-7, with D unclear. The CDR3 is 12 amino acids. Germline V lookup: CDR1 SQVTM, CDR2 ANQGSEA. V lost 3 bases and J 5 bases, leaving 11 bases between the germline ends. The CDR3 DNA is TGCAGCGTTGATCCAGGCCGGGACGAGCAGTACTTC. It is translated as CSVDPGRDEQYF.

This clonotype showed up many times. This CDR3 is CASSRYKNTEAFF. The CDR3 DNA reads TGTGCCAGCAGTCGATACAAGAACACTGAAGCTTTCTTT. The rearrangement joins TRBV28 to TRBJ1-1; D unresolved. The germline V gene encodes CDR1 MDHEN and CDR2 SYDVKM. The V end lost 5 bases, the J end lost 1 base, and 8 bases lay between the germline ends. The CDR3 is made up of 13 amino acids.

This clonotype has a count of ten or more. J is TRBJ2-1 and V is TRBV6-1, with D tentatively TRBD2 (5 bases). Trimming removed 0 bases at V and 8 bases at J, with 11 bases between. Per germline, CDR1 MNHNS and CDR2 SASEGT. The CDR3 is made up of 14 amino acids. The CDR3 reads CASSEALGRDEQFF. The CDR3 DNA is TGTGCCAGCAGTGAAGCGCTAGGGCGGGATGAGCAGTTCTTC.

Ten or more counts support this clonotype. The gene calls are TRBV5-1 and TRBJ2-3; maybe TRBD2 (6 bases). The CDR3 length is 14 residues. The V and J ends lost 6 bases and 4 bases respectively, with 15 bases between them. Germline CDR1 is SGHRS and CDR2 is YFSETQ. The CDR3 spells CASKSGLASDTQYF. The CDR3 DNA reads as TGCGCCAGCAAATCAGGGCTAGCGTCAGATACGCAGTATTTT.

With regard to this clonotype: A much more abundant neighbour one base away suggests this may be a read error. The chain links TRBV24-1 to TRBJ2-5, with 13 bases identical to TRBD2. The CDR3 length is 15 residues. The germline V gene encodes CDR1 KGHDR and CDR2 SFDVKD. The CDR3 spells CGTSDRTSGRENQYF. CDR3 in DNA: TGTGGCACCAGTGACCGGACTAGCGGGAGAGAGAACCAGTACTTC.

This rearrangement joins TRBV6-2 or TRBV6-3 to TRBJ2-5; the D gene is possibly TRBD2 (5 bases). V lost 5 bases to trimming and J lost 2 bases, with 18 bases between them. The germline CDR1 and CDR2 sequences are MNHEY and SVGEGT. There are 16 residues in the CDR3. CDR3 DNA: TGTGCCAGCAGTGGTCTTCGGACTGTCATACAAGAGACCCAGTACTTC. Its protein is CASSGLRTVIQETQYF.

This clonotype has a handful of counts. The V call is TRBV19, the J call TRBJ2-7; TRBD1 aligns across 8 bases. V was clipped by 4 bases and J by 4 bases; unmatched bases: 6. Germline V gene sequence: CDR1 LNHDA, CDR2 SQIVND (reference sequence). The CDR3 is 14 residues long. The CDR3 sequence is CASSTGQGLYEQYF. The CDR3 DNA sequence: TGTGCCAGTAGTACCGGACAGGGATTATACGAGCAGTACTTC.

This chain joins TRBV5-1 and TRBJ2-2; D is ambiguous. CDR1 and CDR2 from the germline V gene are SGHRS and YFSETQ. V lost 4 bases and J lost 0, with 7 bases in between. The length of the CDR3 is 14 residues. DNA for the CDR3: TGCGCCAGCAGCGAGGCGGCGAACACCGGGGAGCTGTTTTTT. This translates into CASSEAANTGELFF.

The chain recombines TRBV7-2 with TRBJ1-1; 12 bases are shared with TRBD1. This CDR3 is 15 amino acids long. The germline V gene encodes CDR1 SGHTA and CDR2 FQGNSA. J was trimmed by 4 bases and V by 4 bases; bases with no gene match: 4. The CDR3 DNA is TGTGCCAGCAGCTCGGGGACAGGGGGCCTCACTGAAGCTTTCTTT. Translated, it gives CASSSGTGGLTEAFF. Supplemented by reference TRBV7-2 and TRBJ1-1, the full variable domain reads GAGVSQSPSNKVTEKGKDVELRCDPISGHTALYWYRQSLGQGLEFLIYFQGNSAPDKSGLPSDRFSAERTGGSVSTLTIQRTQQEDSAVYLCASSSGTGGLTEAFFGQGTRLTVV.

This clonotype was recorded many times. The gene calls are TRBV12-3 or TRBV12-4 and TRBJ2-1; D ambiguous. The V end lost 7 bases, the J end lost 11 bases, and 21 bases lay between the germline ends. The CDR3 loop spans 14 amino acids. The CDR3 DNA sequence: TGTGCCAGCACCCTAAGGGCCGATCAGCAAAAGCAGTTCTTC. It yields the protein CASTLRADQQKQFF.

This clonotype showed up many times. This chain uses TRBV11-1 with TRBJ1-2, with unresolved D. The CDR3 has 14 amino acids. Between the trimmed V and J ends, which lost 5 bases and 7 bases, there was a span of 17 bases. CDR1 is SGHAT, CDR2 FQDESV, per germline (reference sequence). This chain's CDR3 is CASSPRTAASGYTF. In nucleotides, the CDR3 is TGTGCCAGCAGCCCCCGGACGGCAGCCTCTGGCTACACCTTC.